The entry below describes one T cell receptor (beta chain). This clone is classified as medium-sized (0.01 to 0.1%). What antigen it recognizes has not been identified. No base quality information exists; no much larger clone differs at one position. Collection of tumor samples took place before definitive surgery or chemotherapy. Genomic DNA was extracted by the MD Anderson Biospecimen Extraction Resource, and TCR sequencing was done by the MD Anderson Cancer Genomics Laboratory. High-throughput TCR profiling via ImmunoSEQ was performed on the 75 to 90 tumor samples. From the authors' description of their analysis: The repertoire diversity metrics included richness (unique productive sequences), clonality, evenness and relatedness, and the Bhattacharyya coefficient was used to measure similarity between samples. A sensitivity analysis excluded TCRs with fewer than two reads and gave consistent conclusions. TCRdb obtained this table from immuneACCESS and retained in-frame rearrangements with V and J assigned. These tables miss some clones; where compared with another copy, unresolved V genes account for less than half of the shortfall, and the remainder is unexplained. V, J and clone size are those of that table, while D and trimming were read from the DNA. For this sample the table gives approximately 9,600 clones, of which about two thirds were detected only once. Together, the top ten hold roughly 10% of the sample.

This record belongs to a study of high-grade serous ovarian cancer treatment subgroups (dated by TCRdb to the early 2020s). Looking at the study overall: On average, each sample produced around 13,000 sequencing reads and thousands of unique TCR beta rearrangements. The study profiled TCR beta repertoires in high-grade serous ovarian cancer patients grouped by complete gross resection or neoadjuvant chemotherapy response under a laparoscopic triage algorithm. A cohort of some 30 patients was included: some ten with no residual disease after primary surgery (R0), some ten who were excellent NACT responders, and some ten who were poor NACT responders. One primary tumor sample and two metastatic tumor samples were contributed by each patient, so that fewer than 95 samples were obtained in total. Broad study findings and their caveats: Repertoire similarity between tumors of the same patient ranged about 0.095 to 0.8, whereas almost no similarity was seen between different patients. Bulk tumor TCR sequencing lacked spatial information, limiting insight into HGSC tumor complexity and diversity. The TCR repertoire analyses centered on CDR3, and CDR1 and CDR2 were not analyzed. TCR clonal relatedness was found to be positively correlated with neoantigen level and, by trend, with copy number variation and mutation load derived from whole-genome sequencing.

The TCR originated in a human donor with high-grade serous ovarian cancer. Material: tumor tissue.

The encoded CDR3 is CAIRDPNQPQHF. The DNA sequence is as follows: TGTGCCATCCGGGACCCCAATCAGCCCCAGCATTTT. The sequence is built from TRBV10-3 and TRBJ1-5, and perhaps TRBD1 as D gene, on 5 matching bases. Inclusive of the bounding cysteine and phenylalanine, the CDR3 is 12 residues long. Only the CDR3 part of the read is kept: 36 bases, read in frame from the first base. V is pared back by 8 bases and J by 3 bases, with 8 bases lying between the germline termini. CDR1 ENHRY and CDR2 SYGVKD were looked up in the germline V gene.